What follows is one T cell receptor beta chain and its context. Its antigen target is currently unknown. No per-base quality is available; no much larger clone lies one base away. The CDR3 sequence holds 16 residues, the cysteine and phenylalanine included. The entry retains the CDR3 DNA only, 48 bases that are in frame from base 1. V trim: 4 bases; J trim: 6 bases; unmatched bases: 9. The germline V gene encodes CDR1 SGHTA and CDR2 FQGNSA. The sample is drawn from a study of T cell responses to AZD1222 COVID-19 vaccine (dated by TCRdb to the early 2020s). For context, the study as a whole: A total of approximately 250 trial participants underwent TCR sequencing, of whom 207 had received two doses of AZD1222 and roughly 26 had received two doses of the MenACWY control vaccine. Enrollment into the trials was organized by age into subgroups of 18-55, 56-69 and 70-plus years, and those subgroups contained 148, 28 and 57 TCR-sequenced participants, respectively.

In the paper's terms, the time point label means: baseline before first vaccination. The treatment or condition label of this sample denotes: meningococcal conjugate vaccine given as trial control. Vaccinee samples were obtained from the UK trials COV001 and COV002, which included a single-blind randomized controlled phase 2/3 trial of AZD1222 (ChAdOx1 nCoV-19) in healthy adults. Trial participant PBMC samples were collected at day 0 and day 28 after the second dose for TCRbeta chain sequencing. The CDR3 regions of human TCRbeta chains were subjected to immunosequencing. Per the source publication's procedure: Repertoire TCRs were checked for matches against a reference library of SARS-CoV-2-specific TCRs that had been generated using the MIRA antigen-specificity platform. Breadth was defined as the fraction of unique TCRs that were SARS-CoV-2-associated. Depth was defined as the fraction of total T cells that were SARS-CoV-2-associated. Each spike-specific TCR was assigned to its reactive spike region and to a CD4 or CD8 class using the MIRA data. Log10-transformed breadth and depth values were compared by one-way ANOVA with Sidak's multiple comparisons tests. TCRdb stores this immuneACCESS table with in-frame sequences only. Part of the clones is absent; in the studies checked, under half of the shortfall reflects unresolved V genes, and no reason is known for the rest. V, J and clone size are those of that table, while D and trimming were read from the DNA. The sample includes roughly 80,000 clones, with about 90% observed a single time. Roughly 4.5% of the sample lies in the top ten.

Overall study results and their limits: Because no samples from the day 14 peak response were available, repertoires could be characterized only after the peak T cell response. A significant rise in spike-specific TCR breadth and depth was observed after two AZD1222 doses relative to day 0 and relative to MenACWY recipients. The 56-69-year group was small, and its depth increase did not reach significance, likely because of low power. The vaccine-associated CD4 TCRs covered the entire spike protein, and the dominant responses fell in regions 160-218 and 743-854. Conclusions about previously exposed vaccinees are limited, since just six AZD1222 recipients were seropositive for SARS-CoV-2 at baseline. Participants were mostly white British, with more females than males. The authors suggested clonal diversity may have been underestimated. Nearly half of unique spike-specific TCRs reportedly recognized epitopes outside regions mutated in the B.1.351 and B.1.1.7 variants.

The rearranged segments are TRBV7-2 and TRBJ2-1, and 10 junctional nucleotides match TRBD2. Source: peripheral blood, taken on day 0 of MenACWY control vaccination. The TCR originated in an adult in good health. The CDR3 amino acid sequence is: CASSSPAGGLSNEQFF. The DNA reads TGTGCCAGCAGCTCTCCAGCGGGAGGGCTTTCCAATGAGCAGTTCTTC.